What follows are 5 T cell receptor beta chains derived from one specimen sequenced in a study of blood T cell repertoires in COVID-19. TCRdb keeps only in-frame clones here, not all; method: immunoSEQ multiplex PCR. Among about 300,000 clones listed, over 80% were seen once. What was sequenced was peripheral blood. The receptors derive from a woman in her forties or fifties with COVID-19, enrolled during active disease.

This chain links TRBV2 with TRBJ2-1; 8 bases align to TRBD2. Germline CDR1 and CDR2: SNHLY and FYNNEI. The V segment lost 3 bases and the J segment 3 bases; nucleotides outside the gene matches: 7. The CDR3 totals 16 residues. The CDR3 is CASSDDGRGVYNEQFF. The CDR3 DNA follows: TGTGCCAGCAGTGATGACGGGAGGGGGGTCTACAATGAGCAGTTCTTC. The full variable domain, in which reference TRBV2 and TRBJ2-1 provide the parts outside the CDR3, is EPEVTQTPSHQVTQMGQEVILRCVPISNHLYFYWYRQILGQKVEFLVSFYNNEISEKSEIFDDQFSVERPDGSNFTLKIRSTKLEDSAMYFCASSDDGRGVYNEQFFGPGTRLTVL.

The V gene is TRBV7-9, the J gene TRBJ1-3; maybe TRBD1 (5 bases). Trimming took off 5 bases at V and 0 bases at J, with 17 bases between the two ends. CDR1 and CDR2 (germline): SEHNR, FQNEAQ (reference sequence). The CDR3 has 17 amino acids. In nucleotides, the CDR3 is TGTGCCAGCAGCGCCAGGGAACCTCTCCTCTCTGGAAACACCATATATTTT. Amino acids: CASSAREPLLSGNTIYF.

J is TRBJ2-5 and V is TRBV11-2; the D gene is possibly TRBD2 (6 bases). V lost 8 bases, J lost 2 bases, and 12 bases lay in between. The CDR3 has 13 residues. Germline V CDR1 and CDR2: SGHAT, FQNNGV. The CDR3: CASGRGIQETQYF. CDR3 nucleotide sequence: TGTGCCAGCGGCCGGGGGATACAAGAGACCCAGTACTTC.

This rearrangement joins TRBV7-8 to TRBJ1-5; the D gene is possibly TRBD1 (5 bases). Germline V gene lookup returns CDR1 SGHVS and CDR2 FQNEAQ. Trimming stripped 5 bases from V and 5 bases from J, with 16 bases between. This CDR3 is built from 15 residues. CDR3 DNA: TGTGCCAGCAGCCTTAGCTTGACAGCCGATCAGCCCCAGCATTTT. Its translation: CASSLSLTADQPQHF.

Here the CDR3 reads CASQTGTGWAGELFF. The CDR3 nucleotides read TGTGCCAGTCAGACCGGGACAGGGTGGGCCGGGGAGCTGTTTTTT. V gene TRBV19 combines with J gene TRBJ2-2, with TRBD1 matching over 9 bases. Per the germline V gene, CDR1 is LNHDA and CDR2 is SQIVND (reference sequence). The trim removed 8 bases at V and 6 bases at J, leaving 10 bases unmatched. This CDR3 spans 15 amino acids. Together with reference TRBV19 and TRBJ2-2, the CDR3 gives the full variable domain: DGGITQSPKYLFRKEGQNVTLSCEQNLNHDAMYWYRQDPGQGLRLIYYSQIVNDFQKGDIAEGYSVSREKKESFPLTVTSAQKNPTAFYLCASQTGTGWAGELFFGEGSRLTVL.